These T cell receptor beta chains were read from a single sample in a study of T cell responses to AZD1222 COVID-19 vaccine. Assay: immunoSEQ multiplex PCR; the TCRdb copy retains only in-frame clones and omits some. The data hold around 84,000 clones, with around nine tenths observed a single time. The source material was peripheral blood, sampled on day 0 of AZD1222 vaccination. The source is an adult in good health. The CDR3 runs from the conserved cysteine through the conserved F or W. The order of the fields is D gene, V gene, clone size, CDR3 length, J gene, CDR3 protein, CDR3 DNA. D genes are given only for firm matches. The size entry is marked missing in some rows and otherwise reads once, few, many or a size class.

.,TRBV5-1,.,14,TRBJ2-7,CASSPLRKNYEQYF,TGCGCCAGCAGCCCATTACGGAAGAACTACGAGCAGTACTTC
TRBD2,TRBV5-6,.,16,TRBJ2-5,CASSLLSGTGGETQYF,TGTGCCAGCAGCTTACTTAGCGGGACGGGTGGAGAGACCCAGTACTTC
.,TRBV19,.,17,TRBJ1-1,CASSPGGRGFMNTEAFF,TGTGCCAGTAGCCCCGGGGGAAGGGGCTTCATGAACACTGAAGCTTTCTTT
.,TRBV27,.,13,TRBJ1-2,CASRESTNYGYTF,TGTGCCAGCAGGGAATCCACCAACTATGGCTACACCTTC
.,TRBV9,.,12,TRBJ1-1,CASSVGGGPAFF,TGTGCCAGCAGCGTCGGCGGTGGTCCGGCTTTCTTT
.,TRBV4-3,.,15,TRBJ2-7,CASSQGRGMGLEQYF,TGCGCCAGCAGCCAAGGAAGGGGGATGGGTTTGGAGCAGTACTTC
.,TRBV11-2,.,13,TRBJ1-2,CASSLGLVYGYTF,TGTGCCAGCAGCTTAGGCCTTGTCTATGGCTACACCTTC
.,TRBV7-8,.,16,TRBJ2-1,CASRPILGSPHNEQFF,TGTGCCAGCAGGCCGATCCTAGGCTCCCCGCACAATGAGCAGTTCTTC
TRBD1,TRBV18,.,14,TRBJ1-2,CASSPSGQGYGYTF,TGTGCCAGCTCACCCTCGGGACAGGGGTATGGCTACACCTTC
TRBD1,TRBV4-1,.,13,TRBJ2-7,CASSQQQGYEQYF,TGCGCCAGCAGCCAACAACAGGGGTACGAGCAGTACTTC
.,TRBV7-9,.,14,TRBJ1-2,CASSSLGGAHGYTF,TGTGCCAGCAGCTCGCTCGGGGGGGCCCATGGCTACACCTTC
TRBD2,TRBV15,.,15,TRBJ2-7,CATSKRTSGPYEQYF,TGTGCCACCAGCAAGCGGACTAGCGGGCCCTACGAGCAGTACTTC
TRBD2,TRBV7-7,once,15,TRBJ2-1,CASSPGTSVYNEQFF,TGTGCTAGCAGTCCCGGGACTAGCGTTTACAATGAGCAGTTCTTC
.,TRBV14,.,16,TRBJ1-1,CASSPLRISPNTEAFF,TGTGCCAGCAGCCCCCTGAGAATTAGCCCGAACACTGAAGCTTTCTTT
TRBD2,TRBV2,.,14,TRBJ2-3,CASRGAGGADTQYF,TGTGCCAGCAGGGGAGCGGGAGGGGCGGATACGCAGTATTTT
TRBD1,TRBV5-6,.,13,TRBJ1-2,CASSSQTGAGYTF,TGTGCCAGCAGCTCCCAGACAGGGGCCGGCTACACCTTC
.,TRBV27,.,15,TRBJ1-1,CASSLSPTANTEAFF,TGTGCCAGCAGTTTATCCCCCACAGCGAACACTGAAGCTTTCTTT
.,TRBV5-8,.,14,TRBJ2-7,CASSRSGGSYEQYF,TGTGCCAGCAGCCGATCTGGCGGATCCTACGAGCAGTACTTC
.,TRBV5-1,.,15,TRBJ1-1,CASSPQPSGGSEAFF,TGCGCCAGCAGCCCACAACCAAGCGGGGGAAGTGAAGCTTTCTTT